The 10 T cell receptor beta chains below come from one sample, sequenced in a study of preoperative IRX-2 immunotherapy in early breast cancer. Using immunoSEQ multiplex PCR, the repertoire was profiled, and TCRdb retains in-frame clones only, with some absent. Of tens of thousands of clones in the sample, about 81% were seen once. As to treatment: preoperative locoregional IRX-2 cytokine immunotherapy. The sample in question was lymph node tissue, obtained after IRX-2 immunotherapy. The source of these receptors is a human donor with breast cancer.

This clone has just one count. The J gene is TRBJ1-5, the V gene TRBV28; 7 nucleotides agree with TRBD1. Germline CDR1 is MDHEN and CDR2 is SYDVKM. The CDR3 has 15 amino acids. Trimming cost V 7 bases and J 6 bases; bases outside gene matches: 12. CDR3 protein: CASNESGRGPQPQHF. DNA for the CDR3: TGTGCCAGCAATGAGTCGGGAAGGGGGCCTCAGCCCCAGCATTTT.

The chain uses TRBV18 and TRBJ2-2; D remains ambiguous. CDR1 is KGHSH and CDR2 is LQKENI in the germline V gene. V was shortened by 3 bases and J by 3 bases, with 14 bases between the two germline ends. The length of the CDR3 is 16 residues. CDR3 in DNA: TGTGCCAGCTCACCGCAGGTCCAAGGGTACACCGGGGAGCTGTTTTTT. Its translation: CASSPQVQGYTGELFF.

The V call is TRBV28, the J call TRBJ1-1, with TRBD1 matching over 12 bases. From germline, CDR1 is MDHEN and CDR2 SYDVKM. The length of the CDR3 is 15 residues. V shed 2 bases, J shed 4 bases, and the junction held 2 bases outside the gene matches. The CDR3 is CASSLGDRGLTEAFF. CDR3 bases: TGTGCCAGCAGTTTAGGGGACAGGGGGCTCACTGAAGCTTTCTTT.

In this sample, this clone turned up a few times. The CDR3 region has the DNA TGTGCCACCAGCAAGAGGAGGGACCCGAGTTCACCCCTCCACTTT. Encoded protein: CATSKRRDPSSPLHF. This chain joins TRBV15 and TRBJ1-6; possible D gene TRBD1, 5 bases. V gave up 4 bases and J gave up 9 bases, with 16 bases separating them. The CDR3 has 15 amino acids. The V gene's germline CDR1 is LNHNV and CDR2 YYDKDF (reference sequence).

This clone was detected once. The gene calls are TRBV7-4 and TRBJ2-2; D unresolved. V dropped 2 bases and J dropped 1 base, with 5 bases sitting between them. The CDR3 is 14 residues long. Germline V lookup: CDR1 SGHVT, CDR2 SQSDAQ. DNA for the CDR3: TGTGCCAGCAGCTTATATAGGAACACCGGGGAGCTGTTTTTT. Amino acid sequence: CASSLYRNTGELFF.

The chain combines TRBV18 with TRBJ1-3, with 7 bases matching TRBD1. V lost 2 bases, J lost 2 bases, and 6 bases stayed unmatched. The germline V gene has CDR1 KGHSH and CDR2 LQKENI. The CDR3 sequence is 16 residues long. The CDR3 nucleotides read TGTGCCAGCTCACCAGGGACAGTTCGGGCTGGAAACACCATATATTTT. Protein product: CASSPGTVRAGNTIYF.

The J gene is TRBJ2-5, the V gene TRBV5-1, with TRBD2 matching 11 bases. CDR3 length equals 16 residues. Trimming took 4 bases from V and 0 from J; bases not matched to a gene: 5. CDR1 is SGHRS and CDR2 is YFSETQ in the germline V gene. The CDR3 sequence is CASSPLAGAYQETQYF. DNA of the CDR3: TGCGCCAGCAGCCCACTAGCGGGGGCATACCAAGAGACCCAGTACTTC.

DNA for the CDR3: TGCGCCAGCAGTGAACAGGGGGCCCGCAATCAGCCCCAGCATTTT. Translated, it gives CASSEQGARNQPQHF. The chain combines TRBV10-2 with TRBJ1-5; 9 bases are a match to TRBD1. Per germline, CDR1 WSHSY and CDR2 SAAADI. The CDR3 is 15 amino acids. Losses at the gene ends were 3 bases for V and 2 bases for J; bases not matched to a gene: 2.

V is TRBV6-8 and J is TRBJ1-2; D is possibly TRBD1 (6 bases). This CDR3 is built from 13 residues. The V end lost 6 bases, the J end lost 7 bases, and 15 bases lay between the germline ends. Per germline, CDR1 MNHGY and CDR2 SAAAGT. As DNA, the CDR3 is TGTGCCAGCAGGTACAGGGATAAGACTGGCTACACCTTC. This codes for CASRYRDKTGYTF.

This sequence joins TRBV6-8 and TRBJ1-1; no clear D. Trimming left V 5 bases short and J 1 base short, with 8 bases between. The CDR3 runs to 13 residues. Germline assignment: CDR1 MNHGY and CDR2 SAAAGT. The CDR3 region has the DNA TGTGCCAGCAGTAAAGACGCGAACACTGAAGCTTTCTTT. Protein product: CASSKDANTEAFF.